Listed here are 20 T cell receptor beta chains from one sample, sequenced in a study of CD8+ T cells in alopecia areata. Extracted from the samples, RNA was reverse transcribed into cDNA to serve as the sequencing template. Profiling relied on immunoSEQ multiplex PCR, and the TCRdb table lists in-frame clones only, not all of them. The repertoire consists of over 100,000 clones, none detected only once. Material: lesional skin. The receptors derive from a C3H/HeJ mouse with alopecia areata. Strain haplotype (MHC): H2-k.

This clone was counted only a few times. Mouse names are used for the genes. Read coverage stops 4 residues before the CDR3 terminus; the germline J gene supplies the remainder. The gene calls are TRBV1 and TRBJ1-4, with D uncertain. The V gene lost 3 bases and the J gene lost 0 bases, with 8 bases spanning the gap. The length of the CDR3 is 15 residues. Per germline, CDR1 NSQYPW and CDR2 LRSPGD (reference sequence). The covered CDR3 bases are TGCACCTGCAGTGCCTCAACATTTTCCAACGAA. This sequence encodes CTCSASTFSNE. The CDR3 as a whole reads CTCSASTFSNERLFF.

There are a few counts of this clone. At residue 13, the DNA translation does not agree with TCRdb's protein; the protein displayed here is the one encoded by the DNA. Gene names are mouse gene names. The CDR3 extends 3 residues past the end of the read, so its final part is completed from the germline J gene. V gene TRBV13-2 combines with J gene TRBJ1-6; 10 nucleotides line up with TRBD1. TRBJ1-6 is placed among ORFs of uncertain function. V lost 0 bases, J lost 9 bases, and 6 bases stayed unmatched. Germline CDR1 is NNHNN and CDR2 is SYGAGS (reference sequence). CDR3 length equals 16 residues. The CDR3 loop is CASGDEGQGTSSPLYF. The CDR3 DNA, read in part, is TGTGCCAGCGGTGATGAGGGACAGGGGACTAGTTCGCCC.

In the case of this clone: The genes and germline here are from mouse. The read comes to an end 4 residues before the CDR3 does, leaving the germline J gene to fill in the end. The chain has TRBV13-3 and TRBJ1-1; D possibly corresponds to TRBD1 (5 bases). The CDR3 has 13 amino acids. Trimming shortened V by 5 bases and J by 1 base, and 9 bases separated the two germline ends. Germline CDR1 is NNHDY and CDR2 is SYVADS. The covered CDR3 bases are TGTGCCAGCAGGCGGACACAAAACACA. This codes for CASRRTQNT. Given in full, the CDR3 is CASRRTQNTEVFF.

This clone showed up just a few times. The translated DNA and TCRdb's protein are not identical at residue 10; the protein here was translated from the DNA. Gene names are mouse gene names. Sequencing ends 3 residues short of the CDR3 end; the germline J gene provides the rest. The rearrangement joins TRBV13-3 to TRBJ1-3; the D gene is possibly TRBD1 (6 bases). The CDR3 covers 13 residues. V was clipped by 2 bases and J by 8 bases, with 11 bases between them. Germline lookup yields CDR1 NNHDY and CDR2 SYVADS. CDR3 sequence reads: CASSEAGVDTLYF. Incomplete CDR3 DNA: TGTGCCAGCAGTGAAGCAGGGGTCGATACG. Together with reference TRBV13-3 and TRBJ1-3, the CDR3 gives the full variable domain: EAAVTQSPRSKVAVTGGKVTLSCHQTNNHDYMYWYRQDTGHGLRLIHYSYVADSTEKGDIPDGYKASRPSQENFSLILELASLSQTAVYFCASSEAGVDTLYFGEGSRLIVV.

In the case of this clone: Genes here carry mouse names. The read ends 4 residues early relative to the CDR3; the germline J gene fills the gap. V is TRBV13-3 and J is TRBJ2-5; 9 bases fit TRBD1. The V gene's germline CDR1 is NNHDY and CDR2 SYVADS. The CDR3 totals 15 residues. Partial CDR3 DNA: TGTGCCAGCAGTGATTTTGGGACAGGGTCGGAC. Residues: CASSDFGTGSD. The whole CDR3 region reads CASSDFGTGSDTQYF.

This clone was seen a few times. Mouse gene names and germline throughout. Read sequence stops 4 residues before the CDR3 end, and the germline J gene provides the missing end. The chain combines TRBV19 with TRBJ2-3; 10 positions match TRBD1. J gave up 3 bases and V 1 base, and 2 bases lay outside the gene matches. Germline V gives CDR1 FNHDT, CDR2 SITEND (reference sequence). CDR3 size: 15 residues. CDR3 region: CASSIWDRGAETLYF. The DNA read from the CDR3 is TGTGCCAGCAGTATATGGGACAGGGGCGCAGAA.

There are a few counts of this clone. Gene names follow the mouse nomenclature. The read is 4 residues too short to cover the CDR3 end, so that end is filled in from the germline J gene. The genes are TRBV5 and TRBJ2-5; TRBD2 matches 12 bases. J was trimmed by 2 bases and V by 0 bases; bases with no gene match: 0. The germline CDR1 and CDR2 sequences are LGHNA and YNLKQL (reference sequence). The CDR3 spans 16 residues. Incomplete CDR3 DNA: TGTGCCAGCAGCCAAGAGGGACTGGGGGGCCAAGAC. This codes for CASSQEGLGGQD. The entire CDR3 reads CASSQEGLGGQDTQYF.

This clone was seen a few times. Gene names follow the mouse nomenclature. The CDR3 end falls 4 residues outside the read, so it is completed with the germline J gene. The chain has TRBV1 and TRBJ2-3; 8 bases are shared with TRBD2. This CDR3 comprises 16 residues. J gave up 0 bases and V 3 bases, and 5 bases lay outside the gene matches. Germline V gives CDR1 NSQYPW, CDR2 LRSPGD (reference sequence). This CDR3 is CTCSARLGFSAETLYF. CDR3 bases read: TGCACCTGCAGTGCTCGACTGGGGTTTAGTGCAGAA.

This clone has more than one count but fewer than ten. Gene labels here are mouse ones. The CDR3 loop reads CASRALGGDQDTQYF. The CDR3 bases that were read are TGTGCCAGCAGGGCCCTGGGGGGGGACCAAGAC. The chain couples TRBV13-3 to TRBJ2-5; 9 bases are a match to TRBD2. The read is 4 residues too short to cover the CDR3 end, so that end is filled in from the germline J gene. The CDR3 has 15 residues. Losses at the gene ends were 5 bases for V and 1 base for J; bases not matched to a gene: 5. Germline loops: CDR1 NNHDY, CDR2 SYVADS.

Regarding this clone: Gene names refer to mouse genes. The CDR3 goes on 4 residues after the read ends, and that part is filled in from the germline J gene. The chain joins TRBV13-2 to TRBJ2-7; 7 bases align to TRBD1. This CDR3 comprises 12 residues. Germline V lookup: CDR1 NNHNN, CDR2 SYGAGS (reference sequence). The junction had 4 bases not matched to a gene; V was cut back by 8 bases and J by 2 bases. The CDR3 loop is CARAQGTYEQYF. Partial CDR3 DNA: TGTGCCAGGGCACAGGGGACCTAT.

This clone has more than one count but fewer than ten. Gene names are the mouse ones. The CDR3 end lies 4 residues beyond the end of the read and is filled in from the germline J gene. The chain recombines TRBV12-1 with TRBJ2-7, with a tentative D call TRBD2 (6 bases). Trimming removed 0 bases at V and 3 bases at J, with 11 bases between. Germline V CDR1 and CDR2: SGHSN, HYEKVE. The CDR3 runs to 14 residues. The DNA read from the CDR3 is TGTGCCAGCTCTCTCGATCTGGGGAACTAT. Translated, it gives CASSLDLGNY. The CDR3 in full is CASSLDLGNYEQYF. The variable domain in full, completed from reference TRBV12-1 and TRBJ2-7, reads DSGVVQSPRHIIKEKGGRSVLTCIPISGHSNVVWYQQTLGKELKFLIQHYEKVERDKGFLPSRFSVQQFDDYHSEMNMSALELEDSAMYFCASSLDLGNYEQYFGPGTRLTVL.

This clone has at least ten counts. Genes here carry mouse names. The CDR3 goes on 4 residues after the read ends, and that part is filled in from the germline J gene. The V and J genes are TRBV26 and TRBJ2-4; 7 nucleotides match TRBD1. V shed 5 bases, J shed 0 bases, and the junction held 2 bases outside the gene matches. The CDR3 loop spans 14 amino acids. CDR1 is KGHPV, CDR2 FQNQEV, per germline (reference sequence). The CDR3 is CASSWDRSQNTLYF. Incomplete CDR3 DNA: TGTGCCAGCAGTTGGGACAGAAGTCAAAAC.

This clone turned up a few times. The gene names here belong to mouse. From the germline J gene comes the end of the CDR3, since the read stops 4 residues before it. The rearrangement uses TRBV13-3 and TRBJ1-2; 9 bases match TRBD1. CDR1 and CDR2 from the germline V gene are NNHDY and SYVADS. Trimming took 5 bases from V and 4 from J; bases not matched to a gene: 3. This CDR3 is 13 amino acids long. CDR3 residues: CASRTGGASDYTF. Partial CDR3 DNA: TGTGCCAGCAGGACAGGGGGGGCCTCC.

About this clone itself: Any gene name here is a mouse gene name. The DNA read from the CDR3 is TGCACCTGCAGTTGGACTGGGGGGGCGCTGGGCCAAGAC. As protein: CTCSWTGGALGQD. The whole CDR3 sequence reads CTCSWTGGALGQDTQYF. The chain joins TRBV1 to TRBJ2-5; 13 bases line up with TRBD2. Read data end 4 residues before the CDR3 end; the end is taken from the germline J gene. Trimming removed 5 bases from V and 2 bases from J; junction bases left unmatched: 7. Germline V gene lookup returns CDR1 NSQYPW and CDR2 LRSPGD (reference sequence). The CDR3 is 17 amino acids.

This clone was seen more than once but under ten times. The gene symbols are mouse symbols. The DNA ends 4 residues before the CDR3 does, and the rest of the CDR3 is filled in from the germline J gene. V is TRBV13-3 and J is TRBJ2-7; maybe TRBD2 (6 bases). The CDR3 has 14 residues. Germline CDR1 is NNHDY and CDR2 is SYVADS. V lost 1 base and J 1 base, leaving 9 bases between the germline ends. The sequenced CDR3 bases are TGTGCCAGCAGTGATATGCTGGGGTCCTAT. This gives the protein CASSDMLGSY. The CDR3, in full, reads CASSDMLGSYEQYF.

This clone was counted between two and nine times. The listed TCRdb protein conflicts with the DNA translation at residue 13, and the protein shown is translated directly from the DNA. The genes are named according to mouse. The read falls 3 residues short of the CDR3 end, and the missing part is taken from the germline J gene. This rearrangement joins TRBV1 to TRBJ1-6; TRBD1 aligns across 10 bases. TRBJ1-6 belongs to the ORF category, with a function that is uncertain. CDR1 NSQYPW and CDR2 LRSPGD come from the germline V gene (reference sequence). CDR3 size: 16 residues. Trimming removed 5 bases from V and 2 bases from J; junction bases left unmatched: 3. The chain's CDR3 is CTCSRTGGPYNSPLYF. The CDR3 DNA, read in part, is TGCACCTGCAGTAGGACAGGGGGGCCCTATAATTCGCCC.

This clone has just a few counts. Gene names and germline refer to mouse. The chain's CDR3 is CASSDGTGGANQDTQYF. The part of the CDR3 DNA that was read is TGTGCCAGCAGTGACGGGACTGGGGGGGCTAACCAAGAC. The chain links TRBV13-3 to TRBJ2-5, with 14 bases that match TRBD2. Read coverage stops 4 residues before the CDR3 terminus; the germline J gene supplies the remainder. CDR3 length: 17 residues. Trimming removed 2 bases from V and 0 bases from J; junction bases left unmatched: 2. Germline loops: CDR1 NNHDY, CDR2 SYVADS.

This clone turned up a few times. Mouse names are used for the genes. CDR3 sequence: CASSPTGTEVFF. The sequenced part of the CDR3 DNA is TGTGCAAGCAGCCCGACAGGGACA. The chain links TRBV16 to TRBJ1-1, with 7 positions matching TRBD1. The sequenced fragment ends 4 residues before the CDR3 boundary, so the rest is inferred from the germline J gene. This CDR3 is 12 amino acids long. Germline lookup yields CDR1 SGHSA and CDR2 FRNQAP. Full variable domain (remainder filled in from reference TRBV16 and TRBJ1-1): NAGVIQTPRHKVTGKGQEATLWCEPISGHSAVFWYRQTIVQGLEFLTYFRNQAPIDDSGMPKERFSAQMPNQSHSTLKIQSTQPQDSAVYLCASSPTGTEVFFGKGTRLTVV.

This clone was counted many times. Genes and germline come from the mouse. Read coverage stops 4 residues before the CDR3 terminus; the germline J gene supplies the remainder. This sample includes further DNA sequences coding for the same CDR3. The gene calls are TRBV13-3 and TRBJ1-2; possible D gene TRBD1, 6 bases. CDR3 length: 13 amino acids. Germline CDR1 and CDR2: NNHDY and SYVADS. The covered CDR3 bases are TGTGCCAGCAGTGATTGGGGGGCGCGC. This gives the protein CASSDWGAR. The whole CDR3 sequence reads CASSDWGARDYTF.

This clone has a handful of counts. Genes and germline come from the mouse. The read terminates 4 residues before the CDR3 end, so the remaining end is supplied by the germline J gene. The chain has TRBV13-3 and TRBJ2-2; TRBD1 matches 7 bases. Unmatched junction bases numbered 7, after V lost 5 bases and J lost 0 bases. In germline, CDR1 is NNHDY, CDR2 SYVADS. CDR3 length: 16 residues. CDR3 DNA (partial): TGTGCCAGCAGCCCCTTGGGACAGACAAACACCGGG. Translation gives CASSPLGQTNTG. The entire CDR3 is CASSPLGQTNTGQLYF.